This entry lists 24 T cell receptor beta chains sequenced from one sample in a study of OX40 agonist ivuxolimab in advanced cancers. Profiled with immunoSEQ multiplex PCR; TCRdb holds only in-frame clones, not every one. In the table there are tens of thousands of clones, approximately 85% of which are singletons. The sequenced sample was CD4+ or CD8+ T cells sorted from blood, obtained in a trial of the OX40 agonist ivuxolimab. These receptors were taken from an adult with an advanced solid tumor such as melanoma, head and neck, liver or kidney cancer.

The genes are TRBV4-1 and TRBJ2-7; TRBD1 matches at 7 bases. V shed 0 bases and J 0 bases; nucleotides not matched to a gene: 2. The CDR3 loop spans 15 amino acids. Looked up from germline, CDR1 is MGHRA and CDR2 is YSYEKL. CDR3 nucleotides: TGCGCCAGCAGCCAAGAACAGGGGAGCTCCTACGAGCAGTACTTC. Protein: CASSQEQGSSYEQYF.

The rearrangement uses TRBV10-1 and TRBJ2-7, with 8 bases lining up with TRBD2. CDR1 and CDR2 (germline): WNHNN, SYGVQD (reference sequence). Germline trimming cut 0 bases from V and 2 bases from J; bases unmatched to any gene: 3. The CDR3 length is 15 residues. The CDR3 sequence: CASSESSGRAYEQYF. CDR3 DNA: TGCGCCAGCAGTGAGTCGAGCGGGAGAGCCTACGAGCAGTACTTC.

For the CDR3, the DNA is TGTGCCAGCAGTCGACAGGGCTGGGATGAGCAGTTCTTC. Amino acids: CASSRQGWDEQFF. V and J are TRBV6-1 and TRBJ2-1, with 7 positions matching TRBD1. Germline assignment: CDR1 MNHNS and CDR2 SASEGT. CDR3 size: 13 residues. With 5 bases clipped from V and 8 bases from J, the junction kept 6 bases outside the gene matches.

The rearrangement links TRBV19 to TRBJ2-1; 10 positions agree with TRBD2. The CDR3 covers 16 residues. The germline V gene has CDR1 LNHDA and CDR2 SQIVND (reference sequence). Losses at the gene ends were 4 bases for V and 2 bases for J; bases not matched to a gene: 5. CDR3 in amino acids: CASSTPGTSAYNEQFF. The CDR3 nucleotides read TGTGCCAGTAGTACTCCCGGGACTAGCGCCTACAATGAGCAGTTCTTC.

The table lists this clone with a count of one. The chain uses TRBV30 and TRBJ2-7, with D uncertain. CDR3 length: 13 residues. Germline V CDR1 and CDR2: GTSNPN, SVGIG (reference sequence). V shed 3 bases and J shed 0 bases, with 9 bases lying between them. The CDR3 DNA sequence: TGTGCCTGGAGCCGCGGACCCTCCTACGAGCAGTACTTC. Translated: CAWSRGPSYEQYF.

The CDR3 is CASSLAYPGHYGYTF. For the CDR3, the DNA is TGTGCCAGCAGCTTGGCCTATCCAGGACACTATGGCTACACCTTC. The rearrangement joins TRBV5-4 to TRBJ1-2; the D is unclear. V shed 0 bases and J shed 3 bases, with 12 bases lying between them. Germline values: CDR1 SGHNT, CDR2 YYREEE (reference sequence). This CDR3 is 15 amino acids long.

V is TRBV6-1 and J is TRBJ2-1; 7 nucleotides agree with TRBD2. Unmatched junction bases numbered 7, after V lost 3 bases and J lost 5 bases. The CDR3 is 15 residues long. Germline assignment: CDR1 MNHNS and CDR2 SASEGT. The CDR3 sequence is CASSDPGLPNNEQFF. CDR3 coding DNA: TGTGCCAGCAGTGATCCGGGACTACCGAACAATGAGCAGTTCTTC.

This clone was seen a handful of times. The rearrangement links TRBV13 to TRBJ2-3; the match to TRBD2 covers 11 bases. The CDR3 totals 16 residues. Germline CDR1 is PRHDT and CDR2 is FYEKMQ (reference sequence). J was trimmed by 6 bases and V by 0 bases; bases with no gene match: 5. CDR3 DNA: TGTGCCAGCAGCTTAGGAGGGACTAGCGGTCCCGATACGCAGTATTTT. Residues: CASSLGGTSGPDTQYF.

The chain carries TRBV7-9 and TRBJ2-5; 16 nucleotides agree with TRBD2. J gave up 5 bases and V 3 bases, and 6 bases lay outside the gene matches. Germline CDR1 is SEHNR and CDR2 is FQNEAQ (reference sequence). This CDR3 has 17 residues. The CDR3 nucleotides are TGTGCCAGCAGCTTGGGACTAGCGGGAGGGCCGCGGGAGACCCAGTACTTC. It yields the protein CASSLGLAGGPRETQYF.

The V call is TRBV18, the J call TRBJ2-7; D may be TRBD1 (6 bases). CDR1 KGHSH and CDR2 LQKENI come from the germline V gene. Trimming shortened V by 6 bases and J by 2 bases, and 20 bases separated the two germline ends. This CDR3 comprises 16 residues. The CDR3 DNA follows: TGTGCCAGCTCGGACCACCCACAGGGAGCACCCTACGAGCAGTACTTC. It specifies CASSDHPQGAPYEQYF.

The gene calls are TRBV2 and TRBJ2-1, with TRBD2 matching 14 bases. CDR1 and CDR2 from the germline V gene are SNHLY and FYNNEI. The CDR3 spans 15 residues. The V gene end was trimmed by 6 bases and the J gene end by 8 bases; junction bases not matched to a gene: 6. The CDR3 nucleotides read TGTGCCAGCAGGCTGACTAGCGGGAGGGCGGATGAGCAGTTCTTC. This gives the protein CASRLTSGRADEQFF. The complete variable domain, with remaining parts taken from reference TRBV2 and TRBJ2-1, reads EPEVTQTPSHQVTQMGQEVILRCVPISNHLYFYWYRQILGQKVEFLVSFYNNEISEKSEIFDDQFSVERPDGSNFTLKIRSTKLEDSAMYFCASRLTSGRADEQFFGPGTRLTVL.

The V and J genes are TRBV5-1 and TRBJ1-2; weak D call: TRBD1 (5 bases). CDR3 size: 16 residues. V was pared by 1 base and J by 7 bases, with 20 bases between. Germline V gene data show CDR1 as SGHRS and CDR2 as YFSETQ. CDR3 in amino acids: CASSLTTLGGTGGYTF. CDR3 bases: TGCGCCAGCAGCTTGACAACTCTCGGAGGGACTGGTGGCTACACCTTC.

V is TRBV30 and J is TRBJ2-3; perhaps TRBD1 as D (5 bases). The CDR3 sequence is 15 residues long. Germline V CDR1 and CDR2: GTSNPN, SVGIG (reference sequence). Trimming stripped 5 bases from V and 4 bases from J, with 19 bases between. CDR3 protein: CAWDPGILWADTQYF. CDR3 nucleotide sequence: TGTGCCTGGGACCCAGGGATTTTATGGGCAGATACGCAGTATTTT.

This clone came up a few times. The gene calls are TRBV28 and TRBJ2-7, with 7 bases aligning to TRBD2. Germline V gene sequence: CDR1 MDHEN, CDR2 SYDVKM. Losses at the gene ends were 7 bases for V and 0 bases for J; bases not matched to a gene: 9. CDR3 size: 15 residues. CDR3 amino acids: CASTPWGEGSYEQYF. Here the CDR3 DNA reads TGTGCCAGCACTCCATGGGGGGAGGGCTCCTACGAGCAGTACTTC.

The rearrangement joins TRBV12-5 to TRBJ2-7; 8 bases are a match to TRBD1. This CDR3 is 15 amino acids long. Germline V CDR1 and CDR2: LGHNT, FRNRAP. J gave up 3 bases and V 4 bases, and 8 bases lay outside the gene matches. CDR3 sequence (DNA): TGTGCTAGTGGTTCGCCAGGACAGGGAAGCTACGAGCAGTACTTC. This encodes CASGSPGQGSYEQYF.

This sequence joins TRBV27 and TRBJ1-2; D may be TRBD1 (5 bases). The CDR3 covers 15 residues. Deletions cut 0 bases from V and 6 bases from J, with 14 bases between. Per the germline V gene, CDR1 is MNHEY and CDR2 is SMNVEV (reference sequence). The CDR3 is CASSLSPGLINGYTF. The CDR3 nucleotides are TGTGCCAGCAGTTTATCACCGGGACTAATAAATGGCTACACCTTC.

The count of this clone is one. The identical CDR3 is also encoded by other nucleotide sequences in the sample. The rearrangement joins TRBV19 to TRBJ1-5; D ambiguous. The CDR3 is made up of 12 amino acids. Looked up from germline, CDR1 is LNHDA and CDR2 is SQIVND (reference sequence). The V end was cut by 5 bases, the J end by 4 bases, with 6 bases between. This CDR3 reads CASSFSNQPQHF. The CDR3 DNA is TGTGCCAGTAGTTTCTCAAATCAGCCCCAGCATTTT.

The V gene is TRBV28, the J gene TRBJ1-1; D call uncertain. The CDR3 contains 13 residues. Looked up from germline, CDR1 is MDHEN and CDR2 is SYDVKM. V lost 5 bases and J lost 4, with 11 bases in between. This chain's CDR3 is CASSVGGLTEAFF. In DNA, the CDR3 is TGTGCCAGCAGTGTTGGTGGACTCACTGAAGCTTTCTTT.

This clone is a singleton in its sample. The gene calls are TRBV5-6 and TRBJ2-5; either TRBD1 or TRBD2 may fit D (6 bases each). The CDR3 is 15 amino acids. The ends were cut back, 0 bases at V and 4 bases at J, with 13 bases in the middle. The V gene's germline CDR1 is SGHDT and CDR2 YYEEEE. The CDR3 is CASSLAPGAGETQYF. The CDR3 region has the DNA TGTGCCAGCAGCTTGGCCCCGGGGGCGGGAGAGACCCAGTACTTC.

The chain uses TRBV7-2 and TRBJ2-7, with 8 bases fitting TRBD2. V gave up 2 bases and J gave up 9 bases; unmatched junction bases: 12. Germline assignment: CDR1 SGHTA and CDR2 FQGNSA. This CDR3 has 15 amino acids. CDR3 in amino acids: CASSLTLGSGSRQYF. The CDR3 region has the DNA TGTGCCAGCAGCTTAACACTCGGGAGCGGGAGTAGGCAGTACTTC.

This clone has only one observation. This chain links TRBV21-1 with TRBJ2-1; the table's D call TRBD2 went unverified against the DNA. TRBV21-1 is a known pseudogene. This CDR3 has 18 amino acids. The DNA of the CDR3 is TGTGCCAGCAGCAAAGTCAACAGGGGTAGCGGGGACTACAATGAGCAGTTCTTC. Protein product: CASSKVNRGSGDYNEQFF.

This clone was recorded once. The V gene is TRBV7-9, the J gene TRBJ2-1, with D hard to call. V shed 3 bases and J shed 7 bases, with 4 bases lying between them. CDR1 is SEHNR, CDR2 FQNEAQ, per germline (reference sequence). The CDR3 covers 11 residues. In DNA form, the CDR3 reads TGTGCCAGCAGCTTGAGAAATGAGCAGTTCTTC. Its translation: CASSLRNEQFF.

The CDR3 bases are TGTGCCAGCAGTTACGACGGGACAAGCTCCTACAATGAGCAGTTCTTC. Amino acid sequence: CASSYDGTSSYNEQFF. The chain has TRBV6-5 and TRBJ2-1; TRBD1 is a possible D gene (6 bases). Trimming stripped 2 bases from V and 0 bases from J, with 11 bases between. The germline V gene encodes CDR1 MNHEY and CDR2 SVGAGI. This CDR3 spans 16 amino acids.

The V gene is TRBV9, the J gene TRBJ2-7; D remains unclear. CDR3 length equals 14 residues. Germline CDR1 reads SGDLS; CDR2 reads YYNGEE. V shed 0 bases and J shed 1 base, with 8 bases lying between them. CDR3 sequence: CASSVGSGSYEQYF. CDR3 in DNA: TGTGCCAGCAGCGTAGGCAGTGGGTCCTACGAGCAGTACTTC.